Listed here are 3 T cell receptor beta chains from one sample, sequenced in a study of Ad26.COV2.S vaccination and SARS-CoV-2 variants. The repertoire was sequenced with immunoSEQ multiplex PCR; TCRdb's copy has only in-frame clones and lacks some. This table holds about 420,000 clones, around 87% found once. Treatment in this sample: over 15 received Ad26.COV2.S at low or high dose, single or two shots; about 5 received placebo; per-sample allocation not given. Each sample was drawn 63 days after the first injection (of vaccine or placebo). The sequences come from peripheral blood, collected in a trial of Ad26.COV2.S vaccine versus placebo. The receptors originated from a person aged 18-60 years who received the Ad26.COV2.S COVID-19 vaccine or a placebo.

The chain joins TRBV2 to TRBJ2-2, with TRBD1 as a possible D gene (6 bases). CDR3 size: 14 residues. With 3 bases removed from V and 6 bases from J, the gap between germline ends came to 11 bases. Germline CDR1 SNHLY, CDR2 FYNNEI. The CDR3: CASSDYRVAGELFF. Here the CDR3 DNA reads TGTGCCAGCAGTGATTACAGGGTAGCCGGGGAGCTGTTTTTT. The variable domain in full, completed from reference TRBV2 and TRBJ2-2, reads EPEVTQTPSHQVTQMGQEVILRCVPISNHLYFYWYRQILGQKVEFLVSFYNNEISEKSEIFDDQFSVERPDGSNFTLKIRSTKLEDSAMYFCASSDYRVAGELFFGEGSRLTVL.

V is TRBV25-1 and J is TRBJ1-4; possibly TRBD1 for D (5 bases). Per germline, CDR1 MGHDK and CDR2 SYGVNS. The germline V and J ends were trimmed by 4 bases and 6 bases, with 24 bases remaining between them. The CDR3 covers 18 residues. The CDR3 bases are TGTGCCAGCAGTGCCCATTGGGGCTCCCGAGCCAAGGATGAAAAACTGTTTTTT. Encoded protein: CASSAHWGSRAKDEKLFF.

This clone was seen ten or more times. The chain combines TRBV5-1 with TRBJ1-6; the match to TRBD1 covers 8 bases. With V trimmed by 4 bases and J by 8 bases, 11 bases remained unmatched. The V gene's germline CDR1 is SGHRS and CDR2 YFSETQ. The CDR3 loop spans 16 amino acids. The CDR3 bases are TGCGCCAGCAGCAATGCAGGGGGCGTGTCTGATTCACCCCTCCACTTT. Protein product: CASSNAGGVSDSPLHF.